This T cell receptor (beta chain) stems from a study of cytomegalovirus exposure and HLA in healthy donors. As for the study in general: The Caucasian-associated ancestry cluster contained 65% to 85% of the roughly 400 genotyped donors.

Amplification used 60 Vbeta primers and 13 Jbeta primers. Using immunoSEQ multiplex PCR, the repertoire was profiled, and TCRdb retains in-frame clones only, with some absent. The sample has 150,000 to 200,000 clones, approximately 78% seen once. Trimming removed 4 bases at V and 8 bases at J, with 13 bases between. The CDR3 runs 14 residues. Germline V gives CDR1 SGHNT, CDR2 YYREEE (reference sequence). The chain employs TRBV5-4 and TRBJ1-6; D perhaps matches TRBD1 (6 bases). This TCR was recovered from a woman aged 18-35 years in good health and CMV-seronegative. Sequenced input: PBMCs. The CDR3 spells CASSHASGDSPLHF. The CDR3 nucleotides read TGTGCCAGCAGCCACGCCTCAGGGGATTCACCCCTCCACTTT.